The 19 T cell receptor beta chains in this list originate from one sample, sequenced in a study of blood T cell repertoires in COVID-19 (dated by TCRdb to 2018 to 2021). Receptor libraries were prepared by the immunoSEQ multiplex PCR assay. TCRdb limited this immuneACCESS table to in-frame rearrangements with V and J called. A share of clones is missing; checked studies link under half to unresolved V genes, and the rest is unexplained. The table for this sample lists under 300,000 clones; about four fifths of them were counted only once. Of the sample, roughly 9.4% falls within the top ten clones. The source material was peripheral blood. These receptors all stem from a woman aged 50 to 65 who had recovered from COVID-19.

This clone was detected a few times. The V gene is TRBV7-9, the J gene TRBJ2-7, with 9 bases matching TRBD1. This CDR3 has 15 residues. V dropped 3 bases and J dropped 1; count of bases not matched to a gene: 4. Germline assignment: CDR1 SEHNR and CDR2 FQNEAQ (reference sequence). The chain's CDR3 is CASSFPGQGSYEQYF. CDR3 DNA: TGTGCCAGCAGCTTTCCGGGACAGGGTTCCTACGAGCAGTACTTC.

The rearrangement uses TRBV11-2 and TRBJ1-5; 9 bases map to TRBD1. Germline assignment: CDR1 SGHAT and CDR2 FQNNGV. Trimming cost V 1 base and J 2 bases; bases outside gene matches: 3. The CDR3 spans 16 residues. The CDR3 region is CASSLGGQGGNQPQHF. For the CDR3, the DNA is TGTGCCAGCAGCTTAGGGGGACAGGGAGGCAATCAGCCCCAGCATTTT.

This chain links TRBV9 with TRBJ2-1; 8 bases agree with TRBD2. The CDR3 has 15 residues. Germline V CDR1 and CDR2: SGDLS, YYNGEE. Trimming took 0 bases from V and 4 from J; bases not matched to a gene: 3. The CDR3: CASSVVSGKYNEQFF. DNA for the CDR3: TGTGCCAGCAGCGTAGTTAGCGGGAAATACAATGAGCAGTTCTTC.

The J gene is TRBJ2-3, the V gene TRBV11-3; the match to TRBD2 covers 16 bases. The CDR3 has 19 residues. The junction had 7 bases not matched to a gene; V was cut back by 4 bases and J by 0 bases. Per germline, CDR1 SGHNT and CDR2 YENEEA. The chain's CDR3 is CASSSGLAGGLPSTDTQYF. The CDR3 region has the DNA TGTGCCAGCAGCTCGGGACTAGCGGGAGGGCTCCCCAGCACAGATACGCAGTATTTT.

CDR3 region: CASSPWDIGLVYKQYF. Written as DNA, the CDR3 is TGTGCCAGCTCACCATGGGACATCGGACTAGTATACAAGCAGTACTTC. The V gene is TRBV18, the J gene TRBJ2-7, with D maybe TRBD2 (7 bases). Germline CDR1 KGHSH, CDR2 LQKENI. This CDR3 region has 16 residues. Trimming took off 2 bases at V and 8 bases at J, with 22 bases between the two ends.

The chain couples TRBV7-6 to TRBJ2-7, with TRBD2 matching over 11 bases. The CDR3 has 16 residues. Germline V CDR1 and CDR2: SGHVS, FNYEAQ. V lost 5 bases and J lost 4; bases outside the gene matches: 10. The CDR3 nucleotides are TGTGCCAGCAGCCCTCTGCGGCTAGCGGGAGGTTACGAGCAGTACTTC. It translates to CASSPLRLAGGYEQYF.

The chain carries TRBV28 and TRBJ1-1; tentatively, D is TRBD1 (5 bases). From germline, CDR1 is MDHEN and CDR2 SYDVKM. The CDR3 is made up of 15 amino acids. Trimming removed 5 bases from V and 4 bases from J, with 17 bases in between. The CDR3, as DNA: TGTGCCAGCAGTCAGCGCGCAGGGTGGAGCACTGAAGCTTTCTTT. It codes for CASSQRAGWSTEAFF.

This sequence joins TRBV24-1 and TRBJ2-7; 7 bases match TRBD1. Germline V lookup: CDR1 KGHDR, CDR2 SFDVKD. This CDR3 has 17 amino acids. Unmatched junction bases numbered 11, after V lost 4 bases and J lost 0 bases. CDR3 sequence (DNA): TGTGCCACCAGTGACTCACCGGGACAGCGTGGCTCCTACGAGCAGTACTTC. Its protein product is CATSDSPGQRGSYEQYF.

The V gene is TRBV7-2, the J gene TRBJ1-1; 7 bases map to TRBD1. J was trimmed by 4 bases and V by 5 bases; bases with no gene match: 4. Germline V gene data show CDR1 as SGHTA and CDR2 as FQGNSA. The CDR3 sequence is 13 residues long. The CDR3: CASSTHRGTEAFF. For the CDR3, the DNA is TGTGCCAGCAGCACGCACAGGGGCACTGAAGCTTTCTTT.

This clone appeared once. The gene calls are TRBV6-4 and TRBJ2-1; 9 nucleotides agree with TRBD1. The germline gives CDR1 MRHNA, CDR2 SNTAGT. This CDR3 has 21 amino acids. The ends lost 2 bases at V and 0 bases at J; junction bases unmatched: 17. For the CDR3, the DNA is TGTGCCAGCAGTGACCCAACCCGGGACAGGGCCCTGAAGAGCTCCTACAATGAGCAGTTCTTC. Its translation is CASSDPTRDRALKSSYNEQFF.

The CDR3 sequence is CASSPGLAGGVIGELFF. The CDR3 coding sequence is TGTGCCAGCAGCCCGGGACTAGCGGGAGGTGTTATCGGGGAGCTGTTTTTT. The chain combines TRBV5-4 with TRBJ2-2, with 15 bases matching TRBD2. The CDR3 sequence is 17 residues long. V shed 4 bases, J shed 7 bases, and the junction held 8 bases outside the gene matches. Germline assignment: CDR1 SGHNT and CDR2 YYREEE (reference sequence).

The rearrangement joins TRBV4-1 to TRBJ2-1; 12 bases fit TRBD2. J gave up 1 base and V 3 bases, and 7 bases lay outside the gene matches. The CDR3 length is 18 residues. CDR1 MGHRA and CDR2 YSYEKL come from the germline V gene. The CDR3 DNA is TGCGCCAGCAGCCAGACTAGCGGGAGTTTTTCTTCCTACAATGAGCAGTTCTTC. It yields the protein CASSQTSGSFSSYNEQFF.

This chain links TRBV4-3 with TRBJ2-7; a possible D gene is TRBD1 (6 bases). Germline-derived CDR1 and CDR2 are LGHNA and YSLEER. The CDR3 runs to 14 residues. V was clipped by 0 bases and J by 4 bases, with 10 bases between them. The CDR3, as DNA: TGCGCCAGCAGCCAAGATCGAGGGGGTTACGAGCAGTACTTC. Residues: CASSQDRGGYEQYF.

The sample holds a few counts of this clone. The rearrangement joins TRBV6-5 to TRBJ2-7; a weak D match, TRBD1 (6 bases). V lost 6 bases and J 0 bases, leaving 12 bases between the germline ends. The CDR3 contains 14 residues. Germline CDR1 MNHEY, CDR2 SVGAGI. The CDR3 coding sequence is TGTGCCAGCAGGTCCTACAGGGACTCCTACGAGCAGTACTTC. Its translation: CASRSYRDSYEQYF.

The chain's CDR3 is CASSADRGSEQFF. The CDR3 DNA sequence: TGTGCCAGCAGCGCAGACAGGGGTAGTGAGCAGTTCTTC. This chain uses TRBV7-8 with TRBJ2-1; 8 positions agree with TRBD1. CDR3 length: 13 amino acids. Germline V gene lookup returns CDR1 SGHVS and CDR2 FQNEAQ. Trimming at V came to 5 bases and at J to 9 bases, leaving 6 bases not matched to a gene.

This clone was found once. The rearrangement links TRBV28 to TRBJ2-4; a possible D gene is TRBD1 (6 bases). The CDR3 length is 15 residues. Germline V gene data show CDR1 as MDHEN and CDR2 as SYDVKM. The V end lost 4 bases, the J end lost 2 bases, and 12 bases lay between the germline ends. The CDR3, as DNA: TGTGCCAGCAGTTATCTACAGGGTACCAAAAACATTCAGTACTTC. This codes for CASSYLQGTKNIQYF.

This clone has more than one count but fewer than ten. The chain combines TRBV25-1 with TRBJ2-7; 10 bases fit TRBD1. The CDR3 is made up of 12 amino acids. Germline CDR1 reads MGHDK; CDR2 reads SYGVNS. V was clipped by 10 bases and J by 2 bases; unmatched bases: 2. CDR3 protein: CATGQGAYEQYF. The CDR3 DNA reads TGTGCCACCGGACAGGGGGCCTACGAGCAGTACTTC.

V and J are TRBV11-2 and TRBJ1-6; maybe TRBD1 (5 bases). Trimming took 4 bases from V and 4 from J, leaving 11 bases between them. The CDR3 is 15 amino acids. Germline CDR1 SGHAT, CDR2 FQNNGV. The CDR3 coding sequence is TGTGCCAGCAGCTGGGGCCTATCTTATAATTCACCCCTCCACTTT. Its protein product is CASSWGLSYNSPLHF.

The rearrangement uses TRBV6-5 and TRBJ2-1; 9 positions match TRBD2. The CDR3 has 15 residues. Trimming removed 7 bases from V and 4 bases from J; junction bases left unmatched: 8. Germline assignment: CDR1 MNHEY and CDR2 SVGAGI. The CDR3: CASTRSGGTYNEQFF. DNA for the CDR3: TGTGCCAGCACCCGCAGCGGGGGGACGTACAATGAGCAGTTCTTC.